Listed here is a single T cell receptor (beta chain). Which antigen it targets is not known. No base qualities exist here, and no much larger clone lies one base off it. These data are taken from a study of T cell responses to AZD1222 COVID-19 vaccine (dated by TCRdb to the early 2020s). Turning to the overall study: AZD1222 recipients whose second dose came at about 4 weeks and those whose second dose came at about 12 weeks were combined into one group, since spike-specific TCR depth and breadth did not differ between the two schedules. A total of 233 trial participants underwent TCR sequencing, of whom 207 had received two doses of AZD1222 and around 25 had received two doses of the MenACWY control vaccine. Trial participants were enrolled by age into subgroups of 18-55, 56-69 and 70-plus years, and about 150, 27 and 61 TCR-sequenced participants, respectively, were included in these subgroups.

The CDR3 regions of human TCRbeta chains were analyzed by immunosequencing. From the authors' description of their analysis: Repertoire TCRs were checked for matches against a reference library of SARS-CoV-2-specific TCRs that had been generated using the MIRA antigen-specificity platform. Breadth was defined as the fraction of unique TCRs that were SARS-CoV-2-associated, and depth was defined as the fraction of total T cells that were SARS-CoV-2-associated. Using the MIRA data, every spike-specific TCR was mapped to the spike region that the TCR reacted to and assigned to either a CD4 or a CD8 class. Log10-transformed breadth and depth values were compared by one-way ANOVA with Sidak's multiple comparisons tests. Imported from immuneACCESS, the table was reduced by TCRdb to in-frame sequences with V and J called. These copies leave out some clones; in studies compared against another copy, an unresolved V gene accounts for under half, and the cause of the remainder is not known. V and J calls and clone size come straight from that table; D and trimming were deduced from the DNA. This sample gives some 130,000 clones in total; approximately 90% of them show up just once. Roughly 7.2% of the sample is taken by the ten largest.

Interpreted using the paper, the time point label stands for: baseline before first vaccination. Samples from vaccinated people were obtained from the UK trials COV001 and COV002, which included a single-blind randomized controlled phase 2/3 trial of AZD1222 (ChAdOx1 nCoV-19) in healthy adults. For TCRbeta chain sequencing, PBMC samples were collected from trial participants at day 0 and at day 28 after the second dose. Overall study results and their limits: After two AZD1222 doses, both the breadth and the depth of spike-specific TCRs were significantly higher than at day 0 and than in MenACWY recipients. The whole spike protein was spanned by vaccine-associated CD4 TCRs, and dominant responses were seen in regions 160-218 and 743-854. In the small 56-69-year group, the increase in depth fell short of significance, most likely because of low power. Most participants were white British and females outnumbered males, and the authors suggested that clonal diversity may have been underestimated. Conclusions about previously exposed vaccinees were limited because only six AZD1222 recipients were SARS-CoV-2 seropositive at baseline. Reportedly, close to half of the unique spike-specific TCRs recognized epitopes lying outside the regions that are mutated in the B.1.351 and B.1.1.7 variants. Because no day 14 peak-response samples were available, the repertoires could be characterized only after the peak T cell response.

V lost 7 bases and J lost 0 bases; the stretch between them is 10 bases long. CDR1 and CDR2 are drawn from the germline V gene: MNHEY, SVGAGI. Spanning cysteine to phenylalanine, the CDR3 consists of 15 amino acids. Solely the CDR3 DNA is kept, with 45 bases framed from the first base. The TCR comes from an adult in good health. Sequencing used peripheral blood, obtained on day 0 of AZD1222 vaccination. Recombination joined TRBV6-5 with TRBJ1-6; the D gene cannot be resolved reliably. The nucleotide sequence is TGTGCCAGCACCGAAATATACTCCTATAATTCACCCCTCCACTTT. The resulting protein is CASTEIYSYNSPLHF.